This T cell receptor (beta chain) was found in a study of blood T cell repertoires in COVID-19. Overall study: Samples came from the United States, Italy and Spain, spanning acute and convalescent COVID-19. T cells, B-cell-depleted T cells, or PBMCs supplied cDNA or gDNA.

As processed by the authors: Reference gene primer amplification in the assay estimated nucleated cell counts. Profiled with immunoSEQ multiplex PCR; TCRdb holds only in-frame clones, not every one. D and trimming come from the DNA, and the V and J calls and clone size come from that table. This table holds around 220,000 clones, 88% found once. Ages ranged from roughly 18 to 100 years, with residence in 24 US areas. CDR1 is MNHEY and CDR2 is SVGAGI in the germline V gene. The CDR3 spans 13 residues. Germline trimming cut 4 bases from V and 6 bases from J; bases unmatched to any gene: 5. The source material was PBMCs or T cells enriched from blood (not recorded which). This chain uses TRBV6-5 with TRBJ1-2, with 7 bases aligning to TRBD1. The origin of this receptor is a woman aged 45 to 65 with acute COVID-19. CDR3 nucleotides: TGTGCCAGCAGTTCCAACAGGGGAGATGGCTACACCTTC. Residues: CASSSNRGDGYTF.